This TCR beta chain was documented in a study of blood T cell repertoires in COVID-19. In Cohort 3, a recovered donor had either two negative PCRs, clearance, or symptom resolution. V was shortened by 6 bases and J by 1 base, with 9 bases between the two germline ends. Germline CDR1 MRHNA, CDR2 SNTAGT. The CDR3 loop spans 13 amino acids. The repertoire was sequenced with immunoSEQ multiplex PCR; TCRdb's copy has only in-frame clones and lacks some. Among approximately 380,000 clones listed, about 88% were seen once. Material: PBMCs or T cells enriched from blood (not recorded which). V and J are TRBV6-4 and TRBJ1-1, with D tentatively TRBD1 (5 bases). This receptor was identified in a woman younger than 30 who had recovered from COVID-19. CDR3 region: CASRTQGNTEAFF. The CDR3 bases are TGTGCCAGCAGGACTCAGGGGAACACTGAAGCTTTCTTT.